Below are 2 T cell receptor beta chains sequenced from a single sample in a study of OX40 agonist ivuxolimab in advanced cancers. Here immunoSEQ multiplex PCR was the method, and the copy in TCRdb shows in-frame clones only, minus some. The data hold tens of thousands of clones, with about 85% observed a single time. Sequencing used CD4+ or CD8+ T cells sorted from blood, obtained in a trial of the OX40 agonist ivuxolimab. These receptors were collected from an adult with an advanced solid tumor such as melanoma, head and neck, liver or kidney cancer.

With regard to this clone: The junction differs from germline at one of its ends, possibly a read error. This rearrangement joins TRBV7-7 to TRBJ2-7; a weak D match, TRBD1 (5 bases). Germline lookup yields CDR1 SSHAT and CDR2 FNYEAQ (reference sequence). The CDR3 sequence is 15 residues long. Here the CDR3 reads CASSLGASSSYEQYF. For the CDR3, the DNA is TGTGCTAGCAGCTTAGGGGCCTCGAGCTCCTACGAGCAGTACTTC.

The chain joins TRBV6-1 to TRBJ2-1; 8 bases are a match to TRBD2. The CDR3 covers 11 residues. The trim removed 6 bases at V and 12 bases at J, leaving 4 bases unmatched. Germline V CDR1 and CDR2: MNHNS, SASEGT. The CDR3 reads CASSPGLGQFF. The CDR3 DNA reads as TGTGCCAGCAGCCCGGGACTAGGGCAGTTCTTC.